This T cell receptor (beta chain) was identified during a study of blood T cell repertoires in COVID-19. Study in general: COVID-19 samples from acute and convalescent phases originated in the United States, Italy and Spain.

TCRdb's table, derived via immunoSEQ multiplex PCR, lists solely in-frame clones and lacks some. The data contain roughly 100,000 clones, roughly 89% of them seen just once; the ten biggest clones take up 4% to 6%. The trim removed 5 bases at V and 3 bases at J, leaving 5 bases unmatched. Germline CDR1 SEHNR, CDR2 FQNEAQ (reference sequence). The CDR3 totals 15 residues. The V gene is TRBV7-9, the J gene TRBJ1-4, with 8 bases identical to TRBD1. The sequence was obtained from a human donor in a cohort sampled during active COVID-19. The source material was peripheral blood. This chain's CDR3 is CASSGRTGPNEKLFF. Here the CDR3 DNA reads TGTGCCAGCAGCGGACGGACAGGGCCTAATGAAAAACTGTTTTTT.